These 13 T cell receptor beta chains were sequenced from one sample in a study of beta chain bispecific antibodies for T cell cancers (dated by TCRdb to the early 2020s). Overall results and qualifications from the work: Each sequenced sample mixed leukemia cell line cells with normal T cells, and most targeted TRBV signal came from the leukemia cells rather than normal T cells.

Antigens of these TCRs are unknown. This specimen's treatment or condition label, interpreted: alpha-CD19 control bispecific (anti-CD19 x anti-CD3). For 2 to 3 days, T cells were expanded from blood mononuclear cells using either the anti-CD3 antibody OKT3 or CD3/CD28 Dynabeads. Library method: 5' RACE. Instrument used: Illumina MiSeq. TCRdb trimmed public reads at Q25 via fastp, called clones via MiXCR and kept in-frame beta chains. All rows with the same CDR3 protein become a single entry with the most common DNA and genes. The sample table holds some 9,000 distinct CDR3 sequences, of which about 2.4% were seen once. The ten biggest clones cover over 60% of the sample. Sequenced material: T cells from a healthy donor cultured with Jurkat leukemia cells, taken from a culture containing an anti-CD19 bispecific antibody. These receptors were obtained from a human donor in good health. Some clones in this sample may be carry-over from other donors' samples.

This clonotype was recorded many times. This rearrangement joins TRBV7-6 to TRBJ2-5; 11 nucleotides match TRBD2. Germline CDR1 and CDR2: SGHVS and FNYEAQ. CDR3 length: 18 residues. With 3 bases clipped from V and 5 bases from J, the junction kept 14 bases outside the gene matches. This chain's CDR3 is CASSLLAGGTPGGETQYF. DNA of the CDR3: TGTGCCAGCAGCTTGCTAGCGGGGGGAACCCCGGGCGGGGAGACCCAGTACTTC.

The V call is TRBV5-4, the J call TRBJ2-5, with a weak D call TRBD1 (5 bases). The CDR3 is 12 residues long. V lost 7 bases to trimming and J lost 1 base, with 8 bases between them. Germline CDR1 reads SGHNT; CDR2 reads YYREEE (reference sequence). CDR3 DNA sequence: TGTGCCAGCCAGGGAACCCAAGAGACCCAGTACTTC. As protein: CASQGTQETQYF.

This clonotype was detected a few times. The V gene is TRBV7-2, the J gene TRBJ1-5, with no clear D. Germline assignment: CDR1 SGHTA and CDR2 FQGNSA. This CDR3 is built from 16 residues. Trimming stripped 0 bases from V and 2 bases from J, with 11 bases between. Here the CDR3 reads CASSLAAGFGNQPQHF. As DNA, the CDR3 is TGTGCCAGCAGCTTAGCGGCGGGTTTTGGCAATCAGCCCCAGCATTTT.

This clonotype was found many times. The chain carries TRBV15 and TRBJ1-4; D is unresolved. Per the germline V gene, CDR1 is LNHNV and CDR2 is YYDKDF (reference sequence). V lost 1 base and J 7 bases, leaving 7 bases between the germline ends. This CDR3 contains 13 residues. CDR3 in amino acids: CATSRGESEKLFF. CDR3 DNA: TGTGCCACCAGCAGAGGGGAGTCTGAAAAACTGTTTTTT.

The table lists this clonotype with many counts. The chain combines TRBV28 with TRBJ2-2, with D unresolved. The CDR3 runs to 13 residues. The V gene's germline CDR1 is MDHEN and CDR2 SYDVKM. The germline V and J ends were trimmed by 4 bases and 2 bases, with 5 bases remaining between them. The CDR3 DNA sequence: TGTGCCAGCAGTTCTTATAACACCGGGGAGCTGTTTTTT. It is translated as CASSSYNTGELFF.

This clonotype was counted many times. The chain joins TRBV5-1 to TRBJ2-1; 11 bases match TRBD2. The CDR3 totals 15 residues. Germline-derived CDR1 and CDR2 are SGHRS and YFSETQ. Trimming took 4 bases from V and 2 from J; bases not matched to a gene: 2. In DNA, the CDR3 is TGCGCCAGCAGCCTTAGCGGGGGGGCCTACAATGAGCAGTTCTTC. Encoded protein: CASSLSGGAYNEQFF.

This clonotype was observed many times. The V gene is TRBV2, the J gene TRBJ1-1; D is unresolved. V was clipped by 10 bases and J by 0 bases, with 9 bases between them. Germline CDR1 and CDR2: SNHLY and FYNNEI. The CDR3 is 12 amino acids. The CDR3 sequence: CANQLVNTEAFF. CDR3 coding DNA: TGTGCCAACCAACTAGTGAACACTGAAGCTTTCTTT.

This clonotype showed up many times. V usage is TRBV12-3 or TRBV12-4 and J usage is TRBJ1-5; 7 nucleotides match TRBD1. The CDR3 runs to 13 residues. V gave up 6 bases and J gave up 7 bases; unmatched junction bases: 6. The DNA of the CDR3 is TGTGCCAGCAGAGACAGGGCCGGGCAGCCCCAGCATTTT. Amino acid sequence: CASRDRAGQPQHF.

This clonotype has a count of ten or more. This chain uses TRBV10-3 with TRBJ2-5; 8 bases agree with TRBD1. This CDR3 comprises 15 residues. The V and J ends lost 5 bases and 2 bases, in that order; junction bases with no gene match: 7. The germline V gene encodes CDR1 ENHRY and CDR2 SYGVKD. The CDR3, as DNA: TGTGCCATCAGTAAGACAGGGGACCGACAAGAGACCCAGTACTTC. Translating gives CAISKTGDRQETQYF.

This clonotype has at least ten counts. The CDR3 loop reads CASSHRQDEQYF. The DNA of the CDR3 is TGTGCCAGCAGCCATCGACAGGACGAGCAGTACTTC. This chain links TRBV16 with TRBJ2-7, with D perhaps TRBD1 (6 bases). This CDR3 comprises 12 residues. V lost 3 bases to trimming and J lost 5 bases, with 8 bases between them. Per the germline V gene, CDR1 is KGHSY and CDR2 is FQNENV.

In its sample, this clonotype was seen many times. The rearrangement links TRBV11-2 to TRBJ1-1, with D unclear. The V gene's germline CDR1 is SGHAT and CDR2 FQNNGV. V was trimmed by 5 bases and J by 4 bases, leaving 11 bases between them. The CDR3 runs to 13 residues. CDR3 DNA: TGTGCCAGCAGCCCCCGCACGTTCACTGAAGCTTTCTTT. Its translation: CASSPRTFTEAFF.

This clonotype was seen at least ten times. This chain uses TRBV29-1 with TRBJ2-4, with TRBD2 matching over 15 bases. The trim removed 2 bases at V and 6 bases at J, leaving 8 bases unmatched. CDR1 is SQVTM and CDR2 is ANQGSEA in the germline V gene. The CDR3 runs to 17 residues. The CDR3 coding sequence is TGCAGCGTTGAATCCCCGGGGGGACTAGCGGGAGGAAACATTCAGTACTTC. Its translation: CSVESPGGLAGGNIQYF.

Ten or more counts support this clonotype. V and J are TRBV6-2 or TRBV6-3 and TRBJ2-1; TRBD1 aligns across 9 bases. The CDR3 sequence is 18 residues long. Germline V gives CDR1 MNHEY, CDR2 SVGEGT. J gave up 8 bases and V 4 bases, and 18 bases lay outside the gene matches. The CDR3 coding sequence is TGTGCCAGCAGTTCCGACCGAACGGACAGGGGCCGGTTGGATGAGCAGTTCTTC. As protein: CASSSDRTDRGRLDEQFF.